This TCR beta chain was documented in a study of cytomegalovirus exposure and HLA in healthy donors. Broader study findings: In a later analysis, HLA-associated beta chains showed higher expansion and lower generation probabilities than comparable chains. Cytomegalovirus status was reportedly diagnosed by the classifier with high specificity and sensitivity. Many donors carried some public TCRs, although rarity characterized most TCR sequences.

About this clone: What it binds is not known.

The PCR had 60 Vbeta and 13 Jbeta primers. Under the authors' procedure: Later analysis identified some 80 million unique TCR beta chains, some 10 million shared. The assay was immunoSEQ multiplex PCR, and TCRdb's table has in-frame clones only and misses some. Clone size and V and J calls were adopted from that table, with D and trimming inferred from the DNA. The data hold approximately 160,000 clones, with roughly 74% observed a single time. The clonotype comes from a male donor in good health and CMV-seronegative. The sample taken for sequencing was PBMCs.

CDR3 sequence reads: CATRRGVITGKGQVNTEAFF. In DNA form, the CDR3 reads TGTGCCACTAGACGTGGCGTGATTACAGGGAAAGGGCAGGTGAACACTGAAGCTTTCTTT. The chain couples TRBV19 to TRBJ1-1, with D possibly being TRBD1 (6 bases). V lost 10 bases to trimming and J lost 0 bases, with 33 bases between them. The CDR3 extends over 20 amino acids. CDR1 and CDR2 (germline): LNHDA, SQIVND (reference sequence). The full variable domain, with the rest looked up from reference TRBV19 and TRBJ1-1, is DGGITQSPKYLFRKEGQNVTLSCEQNLNHDAMYWYRQDPGQGLRLIYYSQIVNDFQKGDIAEGYSVSREKKESFPLTVTSAQKNPTAFYLCATRRGVITGKGQVNTEAFFGQGTRLTVV.